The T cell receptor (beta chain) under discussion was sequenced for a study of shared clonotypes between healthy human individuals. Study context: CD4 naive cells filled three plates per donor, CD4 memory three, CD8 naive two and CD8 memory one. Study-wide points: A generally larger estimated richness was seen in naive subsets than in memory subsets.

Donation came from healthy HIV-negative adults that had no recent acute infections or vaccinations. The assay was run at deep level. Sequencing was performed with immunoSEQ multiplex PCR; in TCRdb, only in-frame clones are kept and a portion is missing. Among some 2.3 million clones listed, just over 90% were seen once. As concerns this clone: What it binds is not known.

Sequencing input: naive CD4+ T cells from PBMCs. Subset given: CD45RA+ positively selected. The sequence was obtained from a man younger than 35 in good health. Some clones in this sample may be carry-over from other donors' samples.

CDR3 nucleotide sequence: TGCGCCAGCAGCTTGGAGGGGGGGGCTTGGCAGCCCCAGCATTTT. Protein product: CASSLEGGAWQPQHF. The V call is TRBV5-1, the J call TRBJ1-5, with D maybe TRBD1 (6 bases). Per germline, CDR1 SGHRS and CDR2 YFSETQ. The CDR3 has 15 residues. Trimming shortened V by 0 bases and J by 7 bases, and 14 bases separated the two germline ends. Complete variable domain (other parts from reference TRBV5-1 and TRBJ1-5): KAGVTQTPRYLIKTRGQQVTLSCSPISGHRSVSWYQQTPGQGLQFLFEYFSETQRNKGNFPGRFSGRQFSNSRSEMNVSTLELGDSALYLCASSLEGGAWQPQHFGDGTRLSIL.